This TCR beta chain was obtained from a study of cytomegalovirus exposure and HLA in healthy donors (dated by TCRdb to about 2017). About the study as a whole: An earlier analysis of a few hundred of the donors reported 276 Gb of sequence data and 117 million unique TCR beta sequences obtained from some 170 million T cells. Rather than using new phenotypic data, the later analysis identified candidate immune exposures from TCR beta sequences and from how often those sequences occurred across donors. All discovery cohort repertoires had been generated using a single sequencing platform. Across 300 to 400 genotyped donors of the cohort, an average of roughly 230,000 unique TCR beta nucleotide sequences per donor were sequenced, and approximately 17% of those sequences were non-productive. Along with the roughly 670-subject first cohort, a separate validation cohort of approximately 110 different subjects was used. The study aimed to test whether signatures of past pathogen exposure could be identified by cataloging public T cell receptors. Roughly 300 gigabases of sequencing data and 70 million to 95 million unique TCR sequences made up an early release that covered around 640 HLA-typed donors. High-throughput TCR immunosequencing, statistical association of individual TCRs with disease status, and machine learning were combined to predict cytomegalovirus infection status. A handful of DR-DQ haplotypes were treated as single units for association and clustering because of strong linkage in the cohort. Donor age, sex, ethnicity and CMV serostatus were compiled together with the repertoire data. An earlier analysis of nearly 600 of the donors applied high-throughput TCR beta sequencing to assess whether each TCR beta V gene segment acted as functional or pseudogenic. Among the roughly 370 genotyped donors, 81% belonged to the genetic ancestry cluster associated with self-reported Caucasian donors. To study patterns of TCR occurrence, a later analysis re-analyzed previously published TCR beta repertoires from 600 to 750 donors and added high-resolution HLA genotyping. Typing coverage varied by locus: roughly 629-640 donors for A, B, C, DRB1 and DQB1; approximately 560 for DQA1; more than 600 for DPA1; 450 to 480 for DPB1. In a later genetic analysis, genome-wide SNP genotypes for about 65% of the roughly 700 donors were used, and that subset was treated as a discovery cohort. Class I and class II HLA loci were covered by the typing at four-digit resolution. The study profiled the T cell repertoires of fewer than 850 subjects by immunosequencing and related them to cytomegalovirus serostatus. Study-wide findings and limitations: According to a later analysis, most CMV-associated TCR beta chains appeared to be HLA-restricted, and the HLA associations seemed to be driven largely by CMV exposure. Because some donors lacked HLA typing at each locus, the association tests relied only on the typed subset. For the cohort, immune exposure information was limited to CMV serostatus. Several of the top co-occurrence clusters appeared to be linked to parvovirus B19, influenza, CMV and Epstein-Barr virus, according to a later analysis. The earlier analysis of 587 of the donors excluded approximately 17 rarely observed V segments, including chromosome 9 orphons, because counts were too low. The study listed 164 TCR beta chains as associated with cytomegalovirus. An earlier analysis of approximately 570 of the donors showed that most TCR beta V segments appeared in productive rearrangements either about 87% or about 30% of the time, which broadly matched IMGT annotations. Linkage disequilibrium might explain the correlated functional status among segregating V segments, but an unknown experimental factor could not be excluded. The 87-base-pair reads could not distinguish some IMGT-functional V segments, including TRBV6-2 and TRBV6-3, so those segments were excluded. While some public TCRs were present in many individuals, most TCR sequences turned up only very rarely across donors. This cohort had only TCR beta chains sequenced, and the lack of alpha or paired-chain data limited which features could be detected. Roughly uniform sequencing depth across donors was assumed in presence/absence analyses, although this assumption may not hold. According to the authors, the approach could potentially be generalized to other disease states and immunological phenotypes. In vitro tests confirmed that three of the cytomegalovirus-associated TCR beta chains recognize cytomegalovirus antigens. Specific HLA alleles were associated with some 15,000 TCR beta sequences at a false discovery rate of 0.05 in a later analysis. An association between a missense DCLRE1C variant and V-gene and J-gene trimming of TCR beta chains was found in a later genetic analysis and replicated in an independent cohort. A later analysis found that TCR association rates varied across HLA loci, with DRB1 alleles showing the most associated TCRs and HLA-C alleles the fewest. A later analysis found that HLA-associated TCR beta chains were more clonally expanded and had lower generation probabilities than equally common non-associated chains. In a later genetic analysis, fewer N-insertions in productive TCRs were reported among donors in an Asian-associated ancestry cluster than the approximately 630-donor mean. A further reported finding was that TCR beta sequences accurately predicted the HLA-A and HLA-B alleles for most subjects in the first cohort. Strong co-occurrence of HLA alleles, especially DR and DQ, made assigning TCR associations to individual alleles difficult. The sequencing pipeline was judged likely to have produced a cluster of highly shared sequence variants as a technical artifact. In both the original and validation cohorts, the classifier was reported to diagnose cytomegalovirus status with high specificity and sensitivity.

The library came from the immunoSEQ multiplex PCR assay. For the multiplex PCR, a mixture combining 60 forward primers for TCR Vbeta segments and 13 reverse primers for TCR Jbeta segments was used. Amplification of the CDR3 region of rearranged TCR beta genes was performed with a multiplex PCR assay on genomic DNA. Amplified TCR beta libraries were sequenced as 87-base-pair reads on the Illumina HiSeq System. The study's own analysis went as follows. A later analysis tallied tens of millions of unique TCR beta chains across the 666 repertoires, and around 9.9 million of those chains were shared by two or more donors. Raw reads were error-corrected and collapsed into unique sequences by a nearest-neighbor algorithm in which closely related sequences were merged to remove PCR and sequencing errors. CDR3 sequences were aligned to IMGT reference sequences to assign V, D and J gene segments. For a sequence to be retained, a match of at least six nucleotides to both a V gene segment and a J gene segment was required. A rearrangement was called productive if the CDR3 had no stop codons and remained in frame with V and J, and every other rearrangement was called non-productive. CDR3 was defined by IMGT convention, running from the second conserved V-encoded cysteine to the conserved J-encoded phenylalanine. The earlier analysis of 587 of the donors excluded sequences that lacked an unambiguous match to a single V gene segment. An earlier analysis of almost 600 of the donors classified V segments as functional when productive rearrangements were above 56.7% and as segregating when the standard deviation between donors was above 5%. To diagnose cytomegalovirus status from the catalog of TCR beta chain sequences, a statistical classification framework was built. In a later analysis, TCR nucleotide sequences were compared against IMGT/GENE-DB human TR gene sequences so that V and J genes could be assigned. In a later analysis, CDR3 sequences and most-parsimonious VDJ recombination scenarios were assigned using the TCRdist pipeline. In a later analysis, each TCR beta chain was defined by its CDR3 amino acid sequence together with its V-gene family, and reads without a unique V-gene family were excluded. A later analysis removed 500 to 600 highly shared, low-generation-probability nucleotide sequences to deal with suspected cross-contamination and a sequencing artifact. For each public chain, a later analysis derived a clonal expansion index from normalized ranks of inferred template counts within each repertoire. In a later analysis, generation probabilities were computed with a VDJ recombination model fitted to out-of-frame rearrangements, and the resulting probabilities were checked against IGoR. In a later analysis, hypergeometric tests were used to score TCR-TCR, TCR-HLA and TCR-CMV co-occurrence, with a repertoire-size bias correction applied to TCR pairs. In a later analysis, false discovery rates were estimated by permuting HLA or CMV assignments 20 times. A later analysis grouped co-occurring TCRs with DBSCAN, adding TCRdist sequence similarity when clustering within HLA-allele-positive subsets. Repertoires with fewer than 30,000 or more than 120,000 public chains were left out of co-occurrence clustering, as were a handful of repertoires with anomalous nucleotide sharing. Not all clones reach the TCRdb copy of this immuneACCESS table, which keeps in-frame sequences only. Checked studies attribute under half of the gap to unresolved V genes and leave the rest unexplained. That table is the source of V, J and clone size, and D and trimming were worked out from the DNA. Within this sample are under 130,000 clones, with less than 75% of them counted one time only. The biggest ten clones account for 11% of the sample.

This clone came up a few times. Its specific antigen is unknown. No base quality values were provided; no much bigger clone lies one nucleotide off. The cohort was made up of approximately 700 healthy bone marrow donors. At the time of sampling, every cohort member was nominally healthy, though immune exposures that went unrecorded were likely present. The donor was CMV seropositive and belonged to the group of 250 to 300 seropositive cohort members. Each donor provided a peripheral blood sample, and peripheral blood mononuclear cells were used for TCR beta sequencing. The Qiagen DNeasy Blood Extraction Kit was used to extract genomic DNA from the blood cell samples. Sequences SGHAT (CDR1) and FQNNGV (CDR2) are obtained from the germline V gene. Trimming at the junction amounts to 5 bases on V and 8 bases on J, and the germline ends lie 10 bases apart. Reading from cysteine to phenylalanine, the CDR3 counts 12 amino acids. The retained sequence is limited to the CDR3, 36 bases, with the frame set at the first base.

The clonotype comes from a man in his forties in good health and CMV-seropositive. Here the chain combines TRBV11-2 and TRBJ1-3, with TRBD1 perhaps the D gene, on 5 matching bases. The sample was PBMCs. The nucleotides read TGTGCCAGCAGCCGAGCGGGGGACACCATATATTTT. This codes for CASSRAGDTIYF. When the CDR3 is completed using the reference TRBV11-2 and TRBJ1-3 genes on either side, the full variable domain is EAGVAQSPRYKIIEKRQSVAFWCNPISGHATLYWYQQILGQGPKLLIQFQNNGVVDDSQLPKDRFSAERLKGVDSTLKIQPAKLEDSAVYLCASSRAGDTIYFGEGSWLTVV.